This T cell receptor beta chain was found in a study of T cell responses to AZD1222 COVID-19 vaccine. Per the germline V gene, CDR1 is GTSNPN and CDR2 is SVGIG (reference sequence). Trimming at V came to 6 bases and at J to 6 bases, leaving 17 bases not matched to a gene. The CDR3 has 15 amino acids. This clone was counted between two and nine times. Method: immunoSEQ multiplex PCR; TCRdb's copy keeps in-frame clones and lacks some. The sample has more than 70,000 clones; nearly 90% are singletons. The rearrangement links TRBV30 to TRBJ2-7; 7 bases line up with TRBD1. The TCR comes from an adult who received the AZD1222 COVID-19 vaccine. The material was peripheral blood, obtained 28 days after the second AZD1222 dose. The CDR3 DNA reads as TGTGCCTGCGGGGACAGACAAGCCGGGGCCGGCGAGCAGTACTTC. Its protein is CACGDRQAGAGEQYF.